The 14 T cell receptor beta chains presented below share a single source sample, sequenced in a study of synovial regulatory T cells in juvenile arthritis. TCRdb's table, derived via immunoSEQ multiplex PCR, lists solely in-frame clones and lacks some. The sample features 9,000 to 10,000 clones, with 0.8% to 0.95% in its top ten. The specimen was Treg cells from blood. As for subset: remaining (HLA-DR-negative) circulating blood Treg cells. The receptors were sampled from a donor aged 2-30 years with juvenile idiopathic arthritis.

The V call is TRBV7-2, the J call TRBJ1-3; checking the TCRdb D call of TRBD1 is not possible without DNA. Germline V gene data show CDR1 as SGHTA and CDR2 as FQGNSA. This CDR3 comprises 14 residues. No DNA accompanies this entry. The CDR3 loop reads CASTRTGTGNTIYF.

The chain employs TRBV5-6 and TRBJ1-2; the D gene TCRdb calls, TRBD1, cannot be checked with no DNA. Germline CDR1 and CDR2: SGHDT and YYEEEE. The CDR3 extends over 17 amino acids. No DNA appears here. CDR3 amino acids: CASSLGTGFRGPDGYTF.

This clone is identified as medium-sized (0.01 to 0.1%) from frequency. The J gene is TRBJ1-3, the V gene TRBV4-3; no DNA is available, so the TRBD1 call from TCRdb remains unchecked. Germline loops: CDR1 LGHNA, CDR2 YSLEER. The length of the CDR3 is 13 residues. No DNA is recorded. The CDR3 protein is CASSRTEGNTIYF.

The V call is TRBV5-1, the J call TRBJ1-2; without DNA, the TCRdb call of TRBD1 cannot be checked. Germline CDR1 and CDR2: SGHRS and YFSETQ. The CDR3 has 12 amino acids. The nucleotide record is missing. This CDR3 reads CASSPEYRNYTF.

The rearrangement uses TRBV27 and TRBJ1-2; TCRdb indicates TRBD1, and absent DNA this call remains unverified. From germline, CDR1 is MNHEY and CDR2 SMNVEV (reference sequence). CDR3 size: 15 residues. The coding DNA is unavailable. CDR3 in amino acids: CASSLSGAGGYGYTF.

The V and J genes are TRBV7-2 and TRBJ2-7; absent DNA, TCRdb's TRBD2 call cannot be checked. Germline loops: CDR1 SGHTA, CDR2 FQGNSA. This CDR3 contains 14 residues. No DNA is recorded. Here the CDR3 reads CASSPPGRALEQYF.

The CDR3 sequence is CASRTVGAGNQPQHF. The chain has TRBV19 and TRBJ1-5; absent DNA, TCRdb's TRBD1 call cannot be checked. Per germline, CDR1 LNHDA and CDR2 SQIVND (reference sequence). This CDR3 spans 15 amino acids. The record lacks a DNA sequence.

J is TRBJ2-3 and V is TRBV5-1; checking the TCRdb D call of TRBD2 is not possible without DNA. This CDR3 region has 15 residues. Only the protein is available. Per the germline V gene, CDR1 is SGHRS and CDR2 is YFSETQ. The CDR3 spells CASSPPSGSTDTQYF.

The chain combines TRBV6-1 with TRBJ1-2; the TCRdb call, TRBD1, lacks DNA for checking. CDR3 length: 14 residues. No DNA is listed. From germline, CDR1 is MNHNS and CDR2 SASEGT. The CDR3: CASSGTGGNYGYTF.

The chain recombines TRBV19 with TRBJ2-1; TCRdb returns TRBD2, unconfirmable since there is no DNA. CDR3 size: 15 residues. No nucleotide data were recorded. Germline V gene lookup returns CDR1 LNHDA and CDR2 SQIVND (reference sequence). The CDR3 loop reads CASSIAGGGRNEQFF.

This chain connects TRBV29-1 to TRBJ1-2; there is no DNA to check the TCRdb D call of TRBD1. This CDR3 has 12 amino acids. Only the protein sequence is given. CDR1 and CDR2 from the germline V gene are SQVTM and ANQGSEA. The CDR3 reads CSVGQGFAGYTF.

The chain recombines TRBV18 with TRBJ1-4. Germline-derived CDR1 and CDR2 are KGHSH and LQKENI. The CDR3 is 15 amino acids. The DNA is not on file. CDR3 region: CASSPNGLWDEKLFF.

The chain has TRBV14 and TRBJ2-7; TCRdb designates TRBD2, a call that cannot be tested without DNA. This CDR3 region has 19 residues. Only the protein is on record. Germline CDR1 reads SGHDN; CDR2 reads FVKESK. CDR3 loop: CASSHRNHPSGFYSYEQYF.

The chain joins TRBV21-1 to TRBJ1-3. TRBV21-1 is a pseudogene. The CDR3 extends over 14 amino acids. Nucleotide data are not available. CDR3 in amino acids: CASSMQSSGNTIYF.